Following are 26 T cell receptor beta chains from one sample sequenced in a study of shared clonotypes between healthy human individuals. TCRdb's table, derived via immunoSEQ multiplex PCR, lists solely in-frame clones and lacks some. There are some 2 million clones in the sample; about 95% occur only once, and more than 0.95% lies in the top ten. Naive CD8 cells lacked CD45RO and underwent positive selection for CCR7, leaving out terminally differentiated effector memory CD45RA+ cells. Sequenced material: naive CD8+ T cells sorted from blood. These receptors all stem from a young man in good health.

On this clone itself: The same CDR3 also results from other DNA sequences found in this sample. This rearrangement joins TRBV27 to TRBJ1-1; D is undetermined. The V end was cut by 0 bases, the J end by 1 base, with 3 bases between. The CDR3 consists of 13 residues. CDR1 is MNHEY, CDR2 SMNVEV, per germline (reference sequence). CDR3 residues: CASSLSRNTEAFF. The CDR3 DNA reads TGTGCCAGCAGTTTATCACGGAACACTGAAGCTTTCTTT.

The chain has TRBV9 and TRBJ2-7; D is possibly TRBD1 or TRBD2 (5 bases each). Germline V gives CDR1 SGDLS, CDR2 YYNGEE. This CDR3 is built from 15 residues. V was clipped by 0 bases and J by 1 base, with 11 bases between them. CDR3 in DNA: TGTGCCAGCAGCGTAGCCGGGGACCAATCCTACGAGCAGTACTTC. Translating it yields CASSVAGDQSYEQYF.

This chain's CDR3 is CASSLEASGGYEQYF. The CDR3 nucleotides are TGTGCCAGCAGCTTAGAGGCTAGCGGGGGGTACGAGCAGTACTTC. The chain couples TRBV13 to TRBJ2-7, with TRBD2 matching over 11 bases. CDR1 and CDR2 (germline): PRHDT, FYEKMQ (reference sequence). The V gene end was trimmed by 1 base and the J gene end by 4 bases; junction bases not matched to a gene: 3. The CDR3 is 15 residues long.

The rearrangement uses TRBV27 and TRBJ1-6, with a possible D match to TRBD1 (6 bases). The germline CDR1 and CDR2 sequences are MNHEY and SMNVEV (reference sequence). The CDR3 loop spans 15 amino acids. V shed 7 bases and J shed 0 bases, with 10 bases lying between them. CDR3 coding DNA: TGTGCCAGCAAGGGGGGCCTCTCCTATAATTCACCCCTCCACTTT. It encodes CASKGGLSYNSPLHF.

The chain combines TRBV27 with TRBJ2-1; D not resolved. The CDR3 has 15 residues. Germline assignment: CDR1 MNHEY and CDR2 SMNVEV (reference sequence). Trimming left V 1 base short and J 1 base short, with 8 bases between. The CDR3 nucleotides read TGTGCCAGCAGTTTATTTTTCCTATCCTACAATGAGCAGTTCTTC. Translating gives CASSLFFLSYNEQFF.

The rearrangement uses TRBV10-3 and TRBJ2-3, with D perhaps matching TRBD1 or TRBD2 (5 bases each). Per germline, CDR1 ENHRY and CDR2 SYGVKD. Trimming removed 2 bases from V and 0 bases from J, with 18 bases in between. The CDR3 consists of 18 residues. The CDR3 spells CAISEPDLRAGSTDTQYF. CDR3 sequence (DNA): TGTGCCATCAGTGAGCCCGACTTGAGGGCAGGGAGCACAGATACGCAGTATTTT.

V gene TRBV2 combines with J gene TRBJ2-2; perhaps TRBD2 as D (5 bases). Germline V gene data show CDR1 as SNHLY and CDR2 as FYNNEI. CDR3 length equals 14 residues. V dropped 10 bases and J dropped 6 bases, with 18 bases sitting between them. CDR3 bases: TGTGCCATCATACCGGGGAGTTTGGCCGGGGAGCTGTTTTTT. This codes for CAIIPGSLAGELFF.

The chain combines TRBV27 with TRBJ2-3; D is unclear. The CDR3 has 16 residues. CDR1 is MNHEY, CDR2 SMNVEV, per germline (reference sequence). Trimming took off 7 bases at V and 0 bases at J, with 17 bases between the two ends. DNA for the CDR3: TGTGCCAGCACCAGAGGCACAGACGCTAGCACAGATACGCAGTATTTT. It specifies CASTRGTDASTDTQYF.

The rearrangement links TRBV6-5 to TRBJ2-7; maybe TRBD1 (5 bases). This CDR3 region has 14 residues. The germline V gene has CDR1 MNHEY and CDR2 SVGAGI. Trimming removed 4 bases from V and 3 bases from J, with 13 bases in between. The CDR3 DNA follows: TGTGCCAGCAGTTTCAGGGAAGGCCACTACGAGCAGTACTTC. Encoded protein: CASSFREGHYEQYF.

For this clone: Other DNA sequences from this sample encode an identical CDR3 as well. The CDR3: CASSARQTYEQYF. CDR3 nucleotide sequence: TGTGCCAGCAGTGCTAGACAGACCTACGAGCAGTACTTC. The chain is built from TRBV6-1 and TRBJ2-7, with D possibly matching TRBD1 (5 bases). The V gene lost 4 bases and the J gene lost 2 bases, with 9 bases spanning the gap. Germline V lookup: CDR1 MNHNS, CDR2 SASEGT. The CDR3 has 13 residues.

In regard to this clone: Other nucleotide sequences from this sample produce the same CDR3. This chain uses TRBV5-6 with TRBJ2-7; no definite D call. Trimming cost V 0 bases and J 3 bases, with 7 bases left between them. Germline V lookup: CDR1 SGHDT, CDR2 YYEEEE. This CDR3 is 13 amino acids long. The CDR3 sequence: CASSLGQFYEQYF. Here the CDR3 DNA reads TGTGCCAGCAGCTTGGGTCAGTTCTACGAGCAGTACTTC.

This chain uses TRBV7-2 with TRBJ2-7, with 9 bases aligning to TRBD1. V gave up 6 bases and J gave up 3 bases; unmatched junction bases: 9. This CDR3 is 15 amino acids long. Germline CDR1 is SGHTA and CDR2 is FQGNSA. This CDR3 reads CASRPTGTGSYEQYF. The CDR3 region has the DNA TGTGCCAGCAGACCAACCGGGACAGGGAGCTACGAGCAGTACTTC.

The sample holds one count of this clone. The V and J genes are TRBV5-1 and TRBJ2-1; 13 bases match TRBD2. Trimming cost V 4 bases and J 3 bases; bases outside gene matches: 7. Per the germline V gene, CDR1 is SGHRS and CDR2 is YFSETQ. The CDR3 totals 17 residues. The chain's CDR3 is CASSLGLAGDDYNEQFF. CDR3 nucleotides: TGCGCCAGCAGCCTCGGACTAGCGGGGGATGACTACAATGAGCAGTTCTTC.

This chain uses TRBV6-6 with TRBJ2-7; D gene uncertain. Germline V gives CDR1 MNHNY, CDR2 SVGAGI (reference sequence). Trimming pared 7 bases from V and 4 bases from J, leaving 8 bases between. This CDR3 is 11 amino acids long. The CDR3 nucleotides read TGTGCCAGCATTGACGGATACGAGCAGTACTTC. Amino acids: CASIDGYEQYF.

The chain has TRBV6-1 and TRBJ1-2; 8 bases align to TRBD1. The germline V gene encodes CDR1 MNHNS and CDR2 SASEGT. This CDR3 spans 15 amino acids. The V gene end was trimmed by 1 base and the J gene end by 5 bases; junction bases not matched to a gene: 6. DNA for the CDR3: TGTGCCAGCAGTGAAGTAAGGGACAGGCTTTATGGCTACACCTTC. As protein: CASSEVRDRLYGYTF.

The J gene is TRBJ2-1, the V gene TRBV7-9, with no clear D. V was trimmed by 5 bases and J by 1 base, leaving 12 bases between them. The CDR3 has 15 amino acids. Germline-derived CDR1 and CDR2 are SEHNR and FQNEAQ (reference sequence). The CDR3 nucleotides are TGTGCCAGCAGCCAACCATCCTCATCCTACAATGAGCAGTTCTTC. Amino acids: CASSQPSSSYNEQFF.

The V and J genes are TRBV4-1 and TRBJ1-5; tentatively, D is TRBD1 (5 bases). CDR3 length: 15 amino acids. Germline V CDR1 and CDR2: MGHRA, YSYEKL. V dropped 2 bases and J dropped 2 bases, with 10 bases sitting between them. For the CDR3, the DNA is TGCGCCAGCAGCCAATGGGGGACGGGCAATCAGCCCCAGCATTTT. Translation gives CASSQWGTGNQPQHF.

The rearrangement uses TRBV7-8 and TRBJ2-5; the D gene could be TRBD1 or TRBD2 (5 bases each). The germline CDR1 and CDR2 sequences are SGHVS and FQNEAQ. The CDR3 loop spans 14 amino acids. V shed 5 bases and J shed 1 base, with 11 bases lying between them. The CDR3 DNA sequence: TGTGCCAGCAGCCAAATTGGGGGCCAAGAGACCCAGTACTTC. It is translated as CASSQIGGQETQYF. Filled out from reference TRBV7-8 and TRBJ2-5, the complete variable domain reads GAGVSQSPRYKVAKRGQDVALRCDPISGHVSLFWYQQALGQGPEFLTYFQNEAQLDKSGLPSDRFFAERPEGSVSTLKIQRTQQEDSAVYLCASSQIGGQETQYFGPGTRLLVL.

Details on this clone: Other DNA sequences in this specimen translate into the identical CDR3. The V call is TRBV6-1, the J call TRBJ1-2; TRBD1 aligns across 8 bases. The CDR3 has 14 amino acids. Losses at the gene ends were 2 bases for V and 4 bases for J; bases not matched to a gene: 3. Germline V gene data show CDR1 as MNHNS and CDR2 as SASEGT. CDR3 sequence: CASSESTGGYGYTF. In DNA, the CDR3 is TGTGCCAGCAGTGAATCCACAGGGGGCTATGGCTACACCTTC.

The genes are TRBV7-9 and TRBJ2-3; TRBD2 matches at 10 bases. There are 15 residues in the CDR3. Germline V gene data show CDR1 as SEHNR and CDR2 as FQNEAQ (reference sequence). The ends lost 6 bases at V and 6 bases at J; junction bases unmatched: 9. CDR3 DNA sequence: TGTGCCAGCAGTTCTAATAGCGGGGGGCTGGATACGCAGTATTTT. This codes for CASSSNSGGLDTQYF.

This chain uses TRBV2 with TRBJ1-6; D gene ambiguous. V was shortened by 6 bases and J by 10 bases, with 22 bases between the two germline ends. The CDR3 runs to 16 residues. Germline V gene data show CDR1 as SNHLY and CDR2 as FYNNEI. In nucleotides, the CDR3 is TGTGCCAGCAGCGAGAGAGGGCTCCCCACGGGCTCACCCCTCCACTTT. This encodes CASSERGLPTGSPLHF.

This clone was recorded only once. In the same sample, other DNA sequences code for this CDR3. This chain links TRBV2 with TRBJ2-7, with D possibly TRBD2 on 6 matching bases. Per the germline V gene, CDR1 is SNHLY and CDR2 is FYNNEI. The V end was cut by 3 bases, the J end by 0 bases, with 9 bases between. The CDR3 has 14 amino acids. The CDR3 sequence: CASSDLASSYEQYF. The DNA for the CDR3 is TGTGCCAGCAGTGACCTAGCGAGCTCCTACGAGCAGTACTTC.

The chain joins TRBV7-6 to TRBJ2-2; D may be TRBD1 (6 bases). CDR3 length: 17 residues. Germline V lookup: CDR1 SGHVS, CDR2 FNYEAQ. Trimming left V 1 base short and J 2 bases short, with 14 bases between. This CDR3 is CASSLGVMGANTGELFF. CDR3 bases: TGTGCCAGCAGCTTAGGGGTGATGGGGGCCAACACCGGGGAGCTGTTTTTT.

The rearrangement uses TRBV9 and TRBJ1-2; no clear D. V shed 3 bases and J shed 3 bases, with 9 bases lying between them. CDR1 and CDR2 from the germline V gene are SGDLS and YYNGEE. The CDR3 length is 13 residues. The CDR3 DNA follows: TGTGCCAGCAGCGGCGCTGGGTACTATGGCTACACCTTC. It specifies CASSGAGYYGYTF.

The rearrangement uses TRBV5-1 and TRBJ2-3, with 10 bases aligning to TRBD2. CDR3 size: 16 residues. V shed 3 bases, J shed 5 bases, and the junction held 9 bases outside the gene matches. Germline V gene sequence: CDR1 SGHRS, CDR2 YFSETQ. This chain's CDR3 is CASSSSGRAFGDTQYF. The CDR3 coding sequence is TGCGCCAGCAGCTCAAGCGGGAGGGCCTTTGGAGATACGCAGTATTTT.

The chain carries TRBV7-9 and TRBJ2-7, with 13 bases aligning to TRBD2. V lost 5 bases to trimming and J lost 2 bases; unmatched junction nucleotides: 9. CDR1 is SEHNR, CDR2 FQNEAQ, per germline (reference sequence). The CDR3 sequence is 17 residues long. The DNA for the CDR3 is TGTGCCAGCAGCCAAGGACTAGCGGGAGTTGGGACCTACGAGCAGTACTTC. Amino acid sequence: CASSQGLAGVGTYEQYF.